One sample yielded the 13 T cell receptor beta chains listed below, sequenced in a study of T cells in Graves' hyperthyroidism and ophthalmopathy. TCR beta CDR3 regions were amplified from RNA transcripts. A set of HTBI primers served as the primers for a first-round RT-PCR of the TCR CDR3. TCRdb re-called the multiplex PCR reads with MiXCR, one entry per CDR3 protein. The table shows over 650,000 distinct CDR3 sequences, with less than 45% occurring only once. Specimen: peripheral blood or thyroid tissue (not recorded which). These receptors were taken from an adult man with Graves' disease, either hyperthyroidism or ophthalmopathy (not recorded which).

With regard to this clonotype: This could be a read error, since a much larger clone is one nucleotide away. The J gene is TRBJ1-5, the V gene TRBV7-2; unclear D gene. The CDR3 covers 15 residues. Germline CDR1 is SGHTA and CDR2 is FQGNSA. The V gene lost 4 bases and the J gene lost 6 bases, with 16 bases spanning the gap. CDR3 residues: CASSYSAGGSQPQHF. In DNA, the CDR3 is TGTGCCAGCAGCTACTCAGCAGGCGGGAGTCAGCCCCAGCATTTT.

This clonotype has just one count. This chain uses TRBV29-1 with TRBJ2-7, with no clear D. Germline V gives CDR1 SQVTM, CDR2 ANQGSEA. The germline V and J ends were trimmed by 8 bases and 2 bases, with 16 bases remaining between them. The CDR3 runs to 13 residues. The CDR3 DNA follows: TGCAGCAGTGAGTTAGGGTCGACCTACGAGCAGTACTTC. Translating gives CSSELGSTYEQYF.

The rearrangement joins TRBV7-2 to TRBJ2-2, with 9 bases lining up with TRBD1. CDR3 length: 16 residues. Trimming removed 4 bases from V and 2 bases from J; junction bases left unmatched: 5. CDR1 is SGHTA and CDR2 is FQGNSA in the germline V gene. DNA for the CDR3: TGTGCCAGCAGCTCCCGGGACAGGGTTAACACCGGGGAGCTGTTTTTT. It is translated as CASSSRDRVNTGELFF.

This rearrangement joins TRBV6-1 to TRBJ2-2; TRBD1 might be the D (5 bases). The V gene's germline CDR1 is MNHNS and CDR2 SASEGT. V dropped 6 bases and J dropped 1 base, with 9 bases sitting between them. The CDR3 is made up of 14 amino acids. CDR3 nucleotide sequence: TGTGCCAGCAGCAAGACAGAGAACACCGGGGAGCTGTTTTTT. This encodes CASSKTENTGELFF.

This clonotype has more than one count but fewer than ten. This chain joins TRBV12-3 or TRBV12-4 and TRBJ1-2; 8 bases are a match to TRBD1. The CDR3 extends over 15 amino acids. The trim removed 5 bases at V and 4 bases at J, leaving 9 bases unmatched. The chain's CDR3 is CASSRPGGWRYGYTF. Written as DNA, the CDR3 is TGTGCCAGCAGTAGACCAGGGGGCTGGCGCTATGGCTACACCTTC.

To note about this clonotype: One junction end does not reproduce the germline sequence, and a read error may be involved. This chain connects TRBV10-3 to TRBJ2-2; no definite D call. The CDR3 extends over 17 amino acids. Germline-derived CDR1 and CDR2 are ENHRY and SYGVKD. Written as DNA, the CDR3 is TGTGCCAGCAGTTACGGCAGACCCGATTCGAACACCGGGGAGCTGTTTTTT. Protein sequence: CASSYGRPDSNTGELFF.

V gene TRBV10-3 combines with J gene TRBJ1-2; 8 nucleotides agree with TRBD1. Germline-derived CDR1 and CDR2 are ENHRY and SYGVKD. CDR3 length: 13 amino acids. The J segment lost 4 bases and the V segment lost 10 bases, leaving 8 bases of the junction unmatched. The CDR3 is CATRTGTAYGYTF. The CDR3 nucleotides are TGTGCCACTCGGACAGGGACCGCCTATGGCTACACCTTC.

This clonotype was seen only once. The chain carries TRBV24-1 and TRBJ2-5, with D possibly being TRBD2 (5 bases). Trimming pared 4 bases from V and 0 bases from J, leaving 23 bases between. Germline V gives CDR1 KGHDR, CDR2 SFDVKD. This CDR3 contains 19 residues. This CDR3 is CATSETGIQSGRYQETQYF. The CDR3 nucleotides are TGTGCCACCAGTGAGACCGGGATACAGTCTGGTCGGTACCAAGAGACCCAGTACTTC.

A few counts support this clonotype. DNA for the CDR3: TGTGCCAGCAGCCCAGGGACACTCACTAATGAAAAACTGTTTTTT. This translates into CASSPGTLTNEKLFF. The rearrangement joins TRBV9 to TRBJ1-4; the D gene is possibly TRBD1 (6 bases). This CDR3 has 15 amino acids. Deletions cut 4 bases from V and 2 bases from J, with 12 bases between. CDR1 SGDLS and CDR2 YYNGEE come from the germline V gene.

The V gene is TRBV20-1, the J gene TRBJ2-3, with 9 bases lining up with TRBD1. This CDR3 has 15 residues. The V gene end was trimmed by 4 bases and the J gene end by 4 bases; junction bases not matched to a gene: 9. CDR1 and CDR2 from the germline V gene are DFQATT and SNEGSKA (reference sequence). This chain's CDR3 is CSANTGGHSADTQYF. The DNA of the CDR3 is TGCAGTGCTAATACAGGGGGCCATAGCGCAGATACGCAGTATTTT.

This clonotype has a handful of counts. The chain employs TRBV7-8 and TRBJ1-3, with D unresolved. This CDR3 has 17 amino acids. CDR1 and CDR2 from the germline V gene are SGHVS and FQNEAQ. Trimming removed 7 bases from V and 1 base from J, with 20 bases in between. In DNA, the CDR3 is TGTGCCAGCAACCCCGCTGGTCGGAGGGATTCTGGAAACACCATATATTTT. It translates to CASNPAGRRDSGNTIYF.

The CDR3, as DNA: TGTGCCATCAGGTCGGCGGGACAGGAAAAACTGTTTTTT. Translation gives CAIRSAGQEKLFF. The V call is TRBV6-6, the J call TRBJ1-4; 7 bases map to TRBD1. This CDR3 contains 13 residues. CDR1 is MNHNY and CDR2 is SVGAGI in the germline V gene (reference sequence). V dropped 10 bases and J dropped 8; count of bases not matched to a gene: 10.

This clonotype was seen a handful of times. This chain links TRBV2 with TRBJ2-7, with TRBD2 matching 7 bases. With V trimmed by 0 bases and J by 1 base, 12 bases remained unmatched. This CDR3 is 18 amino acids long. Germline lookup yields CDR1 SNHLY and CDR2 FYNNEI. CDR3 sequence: CASSEAGVSGIGSYEQYF. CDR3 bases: TGTGCCAGCAGTGAAGCGGGCGTCAGCGGGATTGGGTCCTACGAGCAGTACTTC.